This T cell receptor beta chain was identified in a study of tumor and adjacent non-tumor tissue in lung cancer. As for the study in general: Samples averaged around 3.9 million productive TCRbeta reads each. Regarding the study as a whole: Normal lung showed higher cumulative top 100 clone frequency than tumor. Tumor tissue had significantly higher TCR diversity than normal lung.

In regard to this clonotype: As yet, its antigen is unknown. One end of the junction fails to match germline, which may point to a read error.

The library came from three nested PCR rounds adapted from ARM-PCR protocols. Using its own MiXCR run on the multiplex PCR reads, TCRdb lists one record per CDR3 protein. The table includes over 110,000 distinct CDR3 sequences, around 60% detected once. No cell sorting was done before RNA was extracted from the tissue. This TCR derives from a man between 60 and 70 years old with small cell lung cancer. What was sequenced was lung tumor tissue.

The CDR3 sequence: CSARAGGNRDTQYF. The CDR3 DNA reads TGCAGTGCCAGAGCGGGAGGGAACAGGGATACGCAGTATTTT. The gene calls are TRBV20-1 and TRBJ2-3, with 10 bases aligning to TRBD2. This CDR3 is 14 amino acids long. Germline-derived CDR1 and CDR2 are DFQATT and SNEGSKA (reference sequence).